Below are 30 T cell receptor beta chains sequenced from a single sample in a study of radiation and T cells in renal cell carcinoma. The time point was: blood 2 weeks post-SBRT. Indicated treatment: 15 Gy SBRT to primary tumor, nephrectomy 4 weeks later. Clones were read by immunoSEQ multiplex PCR, and TCRdb kept only the in-frame ones, dropping some. This sample has 70,000 or so clones, with 82% found just once. The specimen was blood, collected from a patient whose treatment included radiotherapy and nephrectomy. Receptors were obtained from a man between 60 and 70 years old with renal cell carcinoma.

J is TRBJ2-3 and V is TRBV7-3; the D is unclear. Trimming left V 5 bases short and J 0 bases short, with 9 bases between. CDR3 length: 14 amino acids. Germline values: CDR1 SGHTA, CDR2 FQGTGA. CDR3 nucleotide sequence: TGTGCCAGCAGCCTTGGACCCAGCACAGATACGCAGTATTTT. Protein product: CASSLGPSTDTQYF.

This rearrangement joins TRBV10-3 to TRBJ2-2; TRBD2 aligns across 8 bases. With 6 bases clipped from V and 10 bases from J, the junction kept 10 bases outside the gene matches. Per germline, CDR1 ENHRY and CDR2 SYGVKD. The CDR3 spans 14 residues. Written as DNA, the CDR3 is TGTGCCATCAGCCCCGGGACTAGACGATTGGAGCTGTTTTTT. The encoded protein is CAISPGTRRLELFF.

V usage is TRBV7-9 and J usage is TRBJ2-7; D unclear. V gave up 2 bases and J gave up 2 bases, with 10 bases separating them. This CDR3 has 14 amino acids. Per the germline V gene, CDR1 is SEHNR and CDR2 is FQNEAQ (reference sequence). The DNA for the CDR3 is TGTGCCAGCAGCTTATCGTCTGGACCCTACGAGCAGTACTTC. Translating gives CASSLSSGPYEQYF.

This chain connects TRBV5-1 to TRBJ2-3, with 10 bases matching TRBD2. The CDR3 is made up of 16 amino acids. After removal of 3 bases from V and 4 bases from J, the junction contained 8 bases not matched to a gene. Germline-derived CDR1 and CDR2 are SGHRS and YFSETQ. The CDR3 DNA follows: TGCGCCAGCAGCTCCCTAGCGGGAGAAGCAGCAGATACGCAGTATTTT. Translating gives CASSSLAGEAADTQYF. The full variable domain, in which reference TRBV5-1 and TRBJ2-3 provide the parts outside the CDR3, is KAGVTQTPRYLIKTRGQQVTLSCSPISGHRSVSWYQQTPGQGLQFLFEYFSETQRNKGNFPGRFSGRQFSNSRSEMNVSTLELGDSALYLCASSSLAGEAADTQYFGPGTRLTVL.

This clone was counted between two and nine times. The chain uses TRBV10-1 and TRBJ2-1; 9 nucleotides agree with TRBD2. This CDR3 has 16 residues. CDR1 is WNHNN, CDR2 SYGVQD, per germline (reference sequence). The V and J ends lost 4 bases and 5 bases, in that order; junction bases with no gene match: 9. This chain's CDR3 is CASSAPGTSPHNEQFF. In DNA, the CDR3 is TGCGCCAGCAGTGCCCCCGGGACTAGCCCACACAATGAGCAGTTCTTC.

This chain connects TRBV7-2 to TRBJ2-5; D unclear. The CDR3 runs to 14 residues. The germline gives CDR1 SGHTA, CDR2 FQGNSA. Trimming took off 1 base at V and 1 base at J, with 7 bases between the two ends. CDR3 nucleotides: TGTGCCAGCAGCTTAGTGGGGTCCCAAGAGACCCAGTACTTC. This codes for CASSLVGSQETQYF.

The rearrangement joins TRBV5-1 to TRBJ2-3; 7 nucleotides agree with TRBD1. This CDR3 is 15 amino acids long. Per the germline V gene, CDR1 is SGHRS and CDR2 is YFSETQ. With 4 bases clipped from V and 2 bases from J, the junction kept 7 bases outside the gene matches. CDR3 loop: CASSHLGQYTDTQYF. The CDR3 DNA reads TGCGCCAGCAGCCATTTGGGACAGTACACAGATACGCAGTATTTT.

The genes are TRBV11-1 and TRBJ2-3, with TRBD2 identical over 9 bases. Germline V gives CDR1 SGHAT, CDR2 FQDESV (reference sequence). The ends lost 8 bases at V and 2 bases at J; junction bases unmatched: 8. This CDR3 spans 15 amino acids. CDR3 nucleotides: TGTGCCAGCGACCCTAGCGGGATTTCCACAGATACGCAGTATTTT. Translation: CASDPSGISTDTQYF.

The chain combines TRBV6-1 with TRBJ1-5; D is unclear. The CDR3 totals 13 residues. Germline V lookup: CDR1 MNHNS, CDR2 SASEGT. The V end was cut by 6 bases, the J end by 8 bases, with 14 bases between. Written as DNA, the CDR3 is TGTGCCAGCAGCCTCGATCTTTGGGAGCCCCAGCATTTT. Its protein product is CASSLDLWEPQHF.

J is TRBJ2-3 and V is TRBV6-1; D unclear. The CDR3 totals 13 residues. Germline CDR1 reads MNHNS; CDR2 reads SASEGT. Trimming took 2 bases from V and 2 from J, leaving 5 bases between them. The CDR3 bases are TGTGCCAGCAGTGAACTACACACAGATACGCAGTATTTT. It is translated as CASSELHTDTQYF.

The chain joins TRBV11-2 to TRBJ2-3; D is ambiguous. V dropped 0 bases and J dropped 0 bases, with 7 bases sitting between them. This CDR3 has 15 amino acids. Germline CDR1 SGHAT, CDR2 FQNNGV. CDR3 in DNA: TGTGCCAGCAGCTTAGATCCTAGTAGCACAGATACGCAGTATTTT. Residues: CASSLDPSSTDTQYF.

This chain connects TRBV19 to TRBJ2-3; TRBD2 matches 8 bases. V lost 5 bases, J lost 9 bases, and 4 bases stayed unmatched. The CDR3 has 12 amino acids. Germline V gene sequence: CDR1 LNHDA, CDR2 SQIVND (reference sequence). The CDR3 reads CASSSPGGTQYF. The DNA for the CDR3 is TGTGCCAGTAGTTCGCCGGGAGGGACGCAGTATTTT.

This rearrangement joins TRBV6-4 to TRBJ1-2; D gene unclear. CDR1 is MRHNA and CDR2 is SNTAGT in the germline V gene. V lost 5 bases, J lost 0 bases, and 13 bases lay in between. The CDR3 extends over 15 amino acids. The CDR3 here is CASSRQPGANYGYTF. The CDR3 DNA reads TGTGCCAGCAGTCGTCAACCAGGAGCTAACTATGGCTACACCTTC.

The chain combines TRBV7-9 with TRBJ2-1; D possibly matches TRBD1 or TRBD2 (6 bases each). Germline loops: CDR1 SEHNR, CDR2 FQNEAQ (reference sequence). This CDR3 region has 15 residues. Trimming took off 5 bases at V and 0 bases at J, with 11 bases between the two ends. The CDR3 here is CASSRGTYSYNEQFF. CDR3 DNA sequence: TGTGCCAGCAGCCGGGGGACATACTCCTACAATGAGCAGTTCTTC.

This clone came up once. The chain combines TRBV29-1 with TRBJ2-7; 7 nucleotides match TRBD1. Unmatched junction bases numbered 8, after V lost 6 bases and J lost 3 bases. This CDR3 has 13 amino acids. Germline V gene sequence: CDR1 SQVTM, CDR2 ANQGSEA. DNA of the CDR3: TGCAGCGTCTCAGGGGGTCCTAACTACGAGCAGTACTTC. Translated: CSVSGGPNYEQYF.

V gene TRBV6-5 combines with J gene TRBJ2-1; 7 nucleotides agree with TRBD2. Germline values: CDR1 MNHEY, CDR2 SVGAGI. The CDR3 consists of 12 residues. V shed 4 bases and J 15 bases; nucleotides not matched to a gene: 9. CDR3 nucleotide sequence: TGTGCCAGCAGTTGCCTGACTAGCTTGCCGTTCTTC. This translates into CASSCLTSLPFF.

CDR3 bases: TGTGCCAGCAGCGTAGGAGGGGCCAAGACTTTCTTT. Amino acids: CASSVGGAKTFF. The chain links TRBV9 to TRBJ1-1; D is perhaps TRBD1 (5 bases). Germline V CDR1 and CDR2: SGDLS, YYNGEE. This CDR3 has 12 amino acids. Deletions cut 0 bases from V and 12 bases from J, with 12 bases between. Combining the CDR3 with reference TRBV9 and TRBJ1-1 gives the whole variable domain DSGVTQTPKHLITATGQRVTLRCSPRSGDLSVYWYQQSLDQGLQFLIQYYNGEERAKGNILERFSAQQFPDLHSELNLSSLELGDSALYFCASSVGGAKTFFGQGTRLTVV.

This clone has a handful of counts. The chain is built from TRBV9 and TRBJ2-6; D is unclear. Germline values: CDR1 SGDLS, CDR2 YYNGEE. Between the trimmed V and J ends, which lost 4 bases and 0 bases, there was a span of 23 bases. This CDR3 is 20 amino acids long. The CDR3 sequence is CASSPRSDQSRSSGANVLTF. The CDR3 DNA reads TGTGCCAGCAGCCCCCGTTCTGACCAGTCCCGAAGCTCTGGGGCCAACGTCCTGACTTTC. The complete variable domain, with remaining parts taken from reference TRBV9 and TRBJ2-6, reads DSGVTQTPKHLITATGQRVTLRCSPRSGDLSVYWYQQSLDQGLQFLIQYYNGEERAKGNILERFSAQQFPDLHSELNLSSLELGDSALYFCASSPRSDQSRSSGANVLTFGAGSRLTVL.

The sample holds a few counts of this clone. V and J are TRBV4-2 and TRBJ2-1, with 15 bases aligning to TRBD2. CDR1 and CDR2 from the germline V gene are LGHNA and YNFKEQ. V lost 0 bases and J lost 9; bases outside the gene matches: 0. CDR3 length: 15 residues. This CDR3 is CASSQEGLAGGEQFF. The CDR3 DNA is TGTGCCAGCAGCCAAGAGGGACTAGCGGGAGGTGAGCAGTTCTTC.

This chain joins TRBV28 and TRBJ1-1; D uncertain. The ends were cut back, 5 bases at V and 0 bases at J, with 16 bases in the middle. Germline CDR1 and CDR2: MDHEN and SYDVKM. The CDR3 runs to 16 residues. The CDR3 reads CASSLVGRRMNTEAFF. In DNA form, the CDR3 reads TGTGCCAGCAGTCTGGTAGGGAGAAGGATGAACACTGAAGCTTTCTTT.

The chain recombines TRBV6-5 with TRBJ1-2, with D perhaps matching TRBD1 (5 bases). Trimming removed 8 bases at V and 7 bases at J, with 17 bases between. This CDR3 comprises 13 residues. Per germline, CDR1 MNHEY and CDR2 SVGAGI. The CDR3 region is CASRPEGNTGYTF. The CDR3 nucleotides read TGTGCCAGCCGCCCGGAGGGGAACACTGGCTACACCTTC.

The V gene is TRBV9, the J gene TRBJ1-1, with 9 positions matching TRBD1. The CDR3 extends over 15 amino acids. Germline V gives CDR1 SGDLS, CDR2 YYNGEE. Trimming cost V 4 bases and J 11 bases; bases outside gene matches: 15. CDR3 region: CASSFNTGGGTRAFF. The CDR3 nucleotides read TGTGCCAGCAGCTTTAATACAGGGGGCGGGACAAGGGCTTTCTTT.

This chain connects TRBV5-1 to TRBJ2-5, with 9 bases lining up with TRBD1. The CDR3 covers 15 residues. V trimming: 3 bases; J trimming: 5 bases; junction bases outside the gene matches: 8. The germline CDR1 and CDR2 sequences are SGHRS and YFSETQ. The DNA for the CDR3 is TGCGCCAGCAGCTCGCCGGGACAGGGTTTGGAGACCCAGTACTTC. It yields the protein CASSSPGQGLETQYF.

The chain combines TRBV7-9 with TRBJ2-1; 13 nucleotides match TRBD2. Germline V gene lookup returns CDR1 SEHNR and CDR2 FQNEAQ (reference sequence). The CDR3 is 17 amino acids. J lost 3 bases, V lost 5 bases, and 7 bases had no gene match. CDR3 nucleotide sequence: TGTGCCAGCAGCCCTCACAGACTAGCGGGGGGCTACAATGAGCAGTTCTTC. Translated, it gives CASSPHRLAGGYNEQFF.

The table lists this clone with a count of one. The chain joins TRBV2 to TRBJ2-2; weak D call: TRBD2 (7 bases). Germline lookup yields CDR1 SNHLY and CDR2 FYNNEI. V was shortened by 4 bases and J by 6 bases, with 9 bases between the two germline ends. The CDR3 totals 13 residues. The chain's CDR3 is CASSVGGAGELFF. In DNA, the CDR3 is TGTGCCAGCAGTGTAGGGGGGGCCGGGGAGCTGTTTTTT.

This chain uses TRBV10-1 with TRBJ2-7; D may correspond to TRBD1 or TRBD2 (5 bases each). Germline V gene data show CDR1 as WNHNN and CDR2 as SYGVQD (reference sequence). The CDR3 length is 14 residues. Between the trimmed V and J ends, which lost 0 bases and 7 bases, there was a span of 13 bases. The CDR3 sequence: CASSESGVRGEQYF. The CDR3 DNA is TGCGCCAGCAGTGAGTCGGGGGTTAGGGGTGAGCAGTACTTC.

This chain links TRBV27 with TRBJ1-3, with 7 bases matching TRBD1. CDR3 length equals 18 residues. Germline trimming cut 7 bases from V and 8 bases from J; bases unmatched to any gene: 23. CDR1 MNHEY and CDR2 SMNVEV come from the germline V gene (reference sequence). Written as DNA, the CDR3 is TGTGCCAGCAAACCGCTGCCGTCGAGGGGCCCAGGGGGAGACACCATATATTTT. Translating it yields CASKPLPSRGPGGDTIYF.

This rearrangement joins TRBV5-1 to TRBJ2-5; D possibly matches TRBD1 or TRBD2 (5 bases each). The germline V gene encodes CDR1 SGHRS and CDR2 YFSETQ. The V end lost 0 bases, the J end lost 5 bases, and 11 bases lay between the germline ends. The CDR3 length is 14 residues. The CDR3 bases are TGCGCCAGCAGCTTGGAGCAGGGCGGGGAGACCCAGTACTTC. It encodes CASSLEQGGETQYF.

This chain links TRBV29-1 with TRBJ2-7; D may be TRBD1 or TRBD2 (6 bases each). The CDR3 is 14 residues long. V was clipped by 7 bases and J by 7 bases, with 23 bases between them. Germline loops: CDR1 SQVTM, CDR2 ANQGSEA. As DNA, the CDR3 is TGCAGCGCCACGACAACAGGGAGGTCTAGTGAGCAGTACTTC. Translated: CSATTTGRSSEQYF.

The V call is TRBV28, the J call TRBJ2-7; D is uncertain. This CDR3 contains 12 residues. Trimming stripped 5 bases from V and 7 bases from J, with 12 bases between. Germline loops: CDR1 MDHEN, CDR2 SYDVKM. The CDR3 DNA reads as TGTGCCAGCAGTAGCCCCATCGGGGAGCAGTACTTC. Residues: CASSSPIGEQYF.